The T cell receptor (beta chain) described here comes from a study of blood T cells in healthy people across ages. Study-wide findings and caveats: Since the PBMCs were unsorted, naive and antigen-experienced cells could not be conclusively compared. Older age went with lower TCR beta diversity per million T cells, in a roughly linear way.

In germline, CDR1 is SEHNR, CDR2 FQNEAQ (reference sequence). The CDR3 is 14 amino acids. Together with a sample-barcoded 5' primer, a J-beta primer mix was included in a second PCR lasting roughly 7 to 11 cycles. All samples gave at least 2.5 million CDR3-containing paired-end reads. One entry per CDR3 protein, called by TCRdb with MiXCR from the 5' RACE reads. The sample yields about 830,000 distinct CDR3 sequences, roughly 60% seen once. The sample holds one count of this clonotype. Its antigen remains unknown. The sequenced sample consisted of blood. This sequence was found in a man aged 25 to 40 in good health. The chain has TRBV7-9 and TRBJ2-7; possible D gene TRBD2, 6 bases. The J call may be incorrect, as the DNA end agrees better with TRBJ2-5. This CDR3 is CASSFYAEGETQYF. DNA of the CDR3: TGTGCCAGCAGCTTTTACGCGGAGGGGGAGACCCAGTACTTC.